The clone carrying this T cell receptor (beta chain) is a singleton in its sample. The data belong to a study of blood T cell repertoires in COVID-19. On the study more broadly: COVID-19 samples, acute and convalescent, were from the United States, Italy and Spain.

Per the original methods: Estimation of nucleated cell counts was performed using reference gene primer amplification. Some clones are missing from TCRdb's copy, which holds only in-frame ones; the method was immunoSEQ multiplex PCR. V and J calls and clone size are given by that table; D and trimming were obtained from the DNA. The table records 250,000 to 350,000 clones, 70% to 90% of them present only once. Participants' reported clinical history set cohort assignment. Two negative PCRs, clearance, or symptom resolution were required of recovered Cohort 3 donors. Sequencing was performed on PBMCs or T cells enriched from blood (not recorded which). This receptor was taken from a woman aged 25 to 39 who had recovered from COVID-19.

This chain's CDR3 is CASSQSTKGPRAGETGELFF. The CDR3 DNA reads TGCGCCAGCAGTCAATCCACAAAGGGTCCAAGAGCGGGAGAAACCGGGGAGCTGTTTTTT. The chain combines TRBV23-1 with TRBJ2-2; TRBD2 aligns across 8 bases. TRBV23-1 is assigned to the ORF class and has an uncertain function. The ends lost 0 bases at V and 5 bases at J; junction bases unmatched: 17. The CDR3 is 20 amino acids.